Detailed here is one T cell receptor beta chain. The sample belongs to a study of blood T cell repertoires in COVID-19. Trimming stripped 3 bases from V and 7 bases from J, with 18 bases between. CDR1 LNHDA and CDR2 SQIVND come from the germline V gene (reference sequence). This CDR3 is built from 15 residues. The method was immunoSEQ multiplex PCR; TCRdb's version includes in-frame clones alone and lacks a portion of them. This sample has almost 250,000 clones; about 82% occur once, and the top ten carry 5.5% to 6.5%. The sample comprised peripheral blood. The TCR sequence derives from a woman of 80 years or more with COVID-19, enrolled during active disease. The genes are TRBV19 and TRBJ1-1; D perhaps matches TRBD1 (5 bases). In DNA form, the CDR3 reads TGTGCCAGTAGTATGGGGGGAGGCTCACGGGGTGAAGCTTTCTTT. Protein sequence: CASSMGGGSRGEAFF.